The 7 T cell receptor beta chains listed next were all sequenced from one sample in a study of T-cell memory formation after mild COVID-19 (dated by TCRdb to the early 2020s). Receptor amplification or capture employed 5' RACE. Sequenced using an Illumina NovaSeq 6000. TCRdb took the public reads, trimmed them with fastp at Q25, ran MiXCR for clone calling and kept in-frame beta chains. For every CDR3 protein sequence, its rows merge into one entry that carries the most common genes and DNA. Counted in this sample were a few hundred thousand distinct CDR3 sequences; under 25% of them appeared once. The ten biggest clones cover under 15% of the sample. The sample taken for sequencing was PBMCs or a T cell subset sorted from them (not recorded which). All receptors come from an adult woman who had mild COVID-19 (a few samples of this study predate the infection). The sample titles of this study are shuffled in the database, so cell type and time point are left out; the donor was told from shared clones.

CDR3 DNA sequence: TGTGCCAGCAGTATGGTGGCCCGCGGCTATGGCTACACCTTC. Protein product: CASSMVARGYGYTF. J is TRBJ1-2 and V is TRBV7-9; D gene unclear. The CDR3 spans 14 residues. Deletions cut 6 bases from V and 4 bases from J, with 15 bases between. The germline V gene encodes CDR1 SEHNR and CDR2 FQNEAQ (reference sequence).

The chain uses TRBV19 and TRBJ2-5, with D perhaps matching TRBD1 (5 bases). Per germline, CDR1 LNHDA and CDR2 SQIVND (reference sequence). V lost 5 bases to trimming and J lost 4 bases, with 11 bases between them. CDR3 length equals 13 residues. The CDR3 region is CASSQGARETQYF. The CDR3 nucleotides are TGTGCCAGTAGTCAAGGGGCTCGAGAGACCCAGTACTTC.

This clonotype has more than one count but fewer than ten. This sequence joins TRBV11-2 and TRBJ2-3, with 12 bases matching TRBD2. Germline CDR1 and CDR2: SGHAT and FQNNGV. Trimming cost V 5 bases and J 3 bases; bases outside gene matches: 18. The CDR3 sequence is 20 residues long. The CDR3 loop is CASSRIQRTKGTSGTDTQYF. For the CDR3, the DNA is TGTGCCAGCAGCCGAATCCAGCGGACCAAGGGGACTAGCGGGACAGATACGCAGTATTTT.

The V gene is TRBV6-6, the J gene TRBJ2-7; perhaps TRBD1 as D (6 bases). The CDR3 covers 12 residues. V was pared by 7 bases and J by 5 bases, with 12 bases between. Germline CDR1 reads MNHNY; CDR2 reads SVGAGI (reference sequence). The CDR3 region has the DNA TGTGCCAGCACTTGGGGGCGGGACGAGCAGTACTTC. Its translation: CASTWGRDEQYF.

CDR3 protein: CSARDLTYRGDTEAFF. CDR3 DNA sequence: TGCAGTGCTAGAGATCTTACCTACAGGGGGGACACTGAAGCTTTCTTT. This chain uses TRBV20-1 with TRBJ1-1; the match to TRBD1 covers 8 bases. The CDR3 runs to 16 residues. The V gene's germline CDR1 is DFQATT and CDR2 SNEGSKA (reference sequence). V lost 0 bases to trimming and J lost 3 bases; unmatched junction nucleotides: 9.

The V and J genes are TRBV7-9 and TRBJ1-1, with 8 nucleotides matching TRBD1. CDR3 length: 16 amino acids. Germline trimming cut 5 bases from V and 2 bases from J; bases unmatched to any gene: 10. Per the germline V gene, CDR1 is SEHNR and CDR2 is FQNEAQ (reference sequence). The CDR3 DNA follows: TGTGCCAGCAGCCAATCCTACGGACAGGGAAACACTGAAGCTTTCTTT. Translation: CASSQSYGQGNTEAFF.

This chain links TRBV30 with TRBJ2-3; TRBD2 matches at 8 bases. The V gene's germline CDR1 is GTSNPN and CDR2 SVGIG (reference sequence). The V and J ends lost 3 bases and 2 bases, in that order; junction bases with no gene match: 1. CDR3 size: 13 residues. The CDR3: CAWSGRATDTQYF. In DNA, the CDR3 is TGTGCCTGGAGCGGGAGGGCCACAGATACGCAGTATTTT. Complete variable domain (other parts from reference TRBV30 and TRBJ2-3): SQTIHQWPATLVQPVGSPLSLECTVEGTSNPNLYWYRQAAGRGLQLLFYSVGIGQISSEVPQNLSASRPQDRQFILSSKKLLLSDSGFYLCAWSGRATDTQYFGPGTRLTVL.